One sample yielded the 22 T cell receptor beta chains listed below, sequenced in a study of CD8 T cells in cerebrospinal fluid in Alzheimer's disease. No DNA is given; TCRdb re-called the 10x single-cell sequencing reads and lists each CDR3 protein once. The specimen's table records about 1,200 distinct CDR3 sequences. The sequenced sample was cerebrospinal fluid. These receptors all come from a human donor with Parkinson's disease.

Considering frequency, this clonotype is medium-sized (0.01 to 0.1%). The rearrangement joins TRBV6-2 or TRBV6-3 to TRBJ1-1; absent DNA, TCRdb's TRBD1 call cannot be checked. Per the germline V gene, CDR1 is MNHEY and CDR2 is SVGEGT. The CDR3 has 15 residues. CDR3 sequence: CASRMGDRPNTEAFF.

This clonotype is classed as medium-sized (0.01 to 0.1%) by frequency. The J gene is TRBJ1-6, the V gene TRBV29-1. CDR1 is SQVTM and CDR2 is ANQGSEA in the germline V gene. This CDR3 has 11 amino acids. The CDR3 reads CSVGDHSPLHF. The full variable domain, its missing parts supplied by reference TRBV29-1 and TRBJ1-6, is SAVISQKPSRDICQRGTSLTIQCQVDSQVTMMFWYRQQPGQSLTLIATANQGSEATYESGFVIDKFPISRPNLTFSTLTVSNMSPEDSSIYLCSVGDHSPLHFGNGTRLTVT.

This clonotype is classed as medium-sized by frequency. The chain uses TRBV20-1 and TRBJ2-5; TCRdb indicates TRBD1, and absent DNA this call remains unverified. This CDR3 is 13 amino acids long. Per germline, CDR1 DFQATT and CDR2 SNEGSKA (reference sequence). The CDR3 is CSAPVAGLETQYF.

This chain joins TRBV6-2 or TRBV6-3 and TRBJ2-7. Germline assignment: CDR1 MNHEY and CDR2 SVGEGT. The CDR3 spans 12 residues. The CDR3: CASSYSNREQYF.

This clonotype is called large (0.1 to 1%) based on its frequency. V is TRBV7-9 and J is TRBJ2-3. Germline loops: CDR1 SEHNR, CDR2 FQNEAQ (reference sequence). This CDR3 has 11 residues. The CDR3 sequence: CASSWTDTQYF.

This clonotype is labeled medium-sized based on frequency. The chain is built from TRBV20-1 and TRBJ1-1; TCRdb designates TRBD1, a call that cannot be tested without DNA. CDR3 length: 11 amino acids. In germline, CDR1 is DFQATT, CDR2 SNEGSKA (reference sequence). CDR3 loop: CSAQGYTEAFF.

According to its frequency, this clonotype is large. The V gene is TRBV6-2 or TRBV6-3, the J gene TRBJ1-5; without DNA, the TCRdb call of TRBD1 cannot be checked. There are 11 residues in the CDR3. Germline loops: CDR1 MNHEY, CDR2 SVGEGT. The CDR3 loop is CASSYRGAQHF.

This clonotype registers medium-sized by frequency. V gene TRBV11-3 combines with J gene TRBJ2-1. This CDR3 is 14 amino acids long. Germline V gene data show CDR1 as SGHNT and CDR2 as YENEEA. CDR3 region: CASSLDMESTEQFF.

This clonotype registers medium-sized by frequency. The CDR3 sequence: CSVNGKNTEAFF. The rearrangement links TRBV29-1 to TRBJ1-1; TCRdb designates TRBD1, a call that cannot be tested without DNA. This CDR3 spans 12 amino acids. Germline lookup yields CDR1 SQVTM and CDR2 ANQGSEA.

The V and J genes are TRBV9 and TRBJ1-2; TCRdb designates TRBD1, a call that cannot be tested without DNA. Germline V gene data show CDR1 as SGDLS and CDR2 as YYNGEE. This CDR3 is 12 amino acids long. The CDR3 spells CASRLPGGGYTF.

V and J are TRBV19 and TRBJ1-4; without DNA, the TCRdb call of TRBD1 cannot be checked. The germline V gene has CDR1 LNHDA and CDR2 SQIVND (reference sequence). This CDR3 spans 15 amino acids. The CDR3 loop is CASSPGRWGYEKLFF.

This clonotype is labeled medium-sized (0.01 to 0.1%) based on frequency. CDR3 region: CATSDGINYGYTF. This chain uses TRBV24-1 with TRBJ1-2. Germline loops: CDR1 KGHDR, CDR2 SFDVKD. This CDR3 comprises 13 residues.

This clonotype ranks as medium-sized in terms of frequency. The CDR3 is CASSMGLADPYEQYF. The rearrangement links TRBV28 to TRBJ2-7; no DNA is available, so the TRBD2 call from TCRdb remains unchecked. The CDR3 runs 15 residues. CDR1 and CDR2 (germline): MDHEN, SYDVKM.

This clonotype is called medium-sized (0.01 to 0.1%) based on its frequency. The chain couples TRBV5-6 to TRBJ1-2. The CDR3 is 16 residues long. The germline V gene encodes CDR1 SGHDT and CDR2 YYEEEE. The CDR3: CASSLHPRSHPYGYTF.

By frequency, this clonotype is medium-sized (0.01 to 0.1%). This chain connects TRBV28 to TRBJ2-1; the D call from TCRdb, TRBD1, cannot be confirmed without DNA. This CDR3 is built from 13 residues. CDR1 is MDHEN, CDR2 SYDVKM, per germline. CDR3 sequence: CASSLTGYNEQFF.

The gene calls are TRBV7-9 and TRBJ2-3; TCRdb outputs TRBD2, but without DNA this stays unchecked. CDR3 size: 17 residues. CDR1 is SEHNR, CDR2 FQNEAQ, per germline (reference sequence). CDR3 protein: CASSPNVGSGPTDTQYF.

This clonotype counts as large by frequency. The chain recombines TRBV5-5 with TRBJ2-7; TCRdb's assignment of TRBD2 cannot be checked, as there is no DNA. The CDR3 has 16 residues. Germline CDR1 and CDR2: SGHKS and YYEKEE (reference sequence). The CDR3 protein is CASSRNTGLGSYEQYF.

The chain combines TRBV11-2 with TRBJ2-7; the D call from TCRdb, TRBD2, cannot be confirmed without DNA. Germline CDR1 is SGHAT and CDR2 is FQNNGV. This CDR3 region has 18 residues. The CDR3 protein is CASSPLSRTRGTNYAQYF.

In terms of frequency, this clonotype is medium-sized. This CDR3 reads CASDVGQGNTEAFF. This chain connects TRBV5-1 to TRBJ1-1; TCRdb's D call of TRBD1 is untestable without DNA. This CDR3 is built from 14 residues. Germline CDR1 reads SGHRS; CDR2 reads YFSETQ. Supplemented by reference TRBV5-1 and TRBJ1-1, the full variable domain reads KAGVTQTPRYLIKTRGQQVTLSCSPISGHRSVSWYQQTPGQGLQFLFEYFSETQRNKGNFPGRFSGRQFSNSRSEMNVSTLELGDSALYLCASDVGQGNTEAFFGQGTRLTVV.

The chain joins TRBV7-9 to TRBJ1-2; TCRdb gives TRBD1 as the D gene, but with no DNA this cannot be confirmed. Germline CDR1 is SEHNR and CDR2 is FQNEAQ (reference sequence). The CDR3 covers 15 residues. CDR3 in amino acids: CASSPRTGYNYGYTF.

This clonotype counts as large (0.1 to 1%) by frequency. V gene TRBV20-1 combines with J gene TRBJ1-1; the D gene TCRdb calls, TRBD1, cannot be checked with no DNA. The CDR3 length is 14 residues. Germline loops: CDR1 DFQATT, CDR2 SNEGSKA (reference sequence). The CDR3 loop reads CSARAGSADIRAFF.

V is TRBV19 and J is TRBJ2-3; TCRdb lists TRBD2, though no DNA is available to test this call. The CDR3 totals 14 residues. The germline gives CDR1 LNHDA, CDR2 SQIVND (reference sequence). CDR3 in amino acids: CASSWSSGLDTQYF.